This T cell receptor (beta chain) was captured in a study of blood T cell repertoires in COVID-19. For the study at large: The United States, Italy and Spain supplied acute and convalescent COVID-19 samples. PBMCs, B-cell-depleted T cells, or T cells provided the cDNA or gDNA that made up the material.

This CDR3 is 14 amino acids long. V lost 6 bases, J lost 2 bases, and 2 bases stayed unmatched. Germline lookup yields CDR1 MNHEY and CDR2 SVGAGI. Original handling: Amplified reference gene primers provided the basis for estimating nucleated cell counts. Generated by immunoSEQ multiplex PCR, the TCRdb table keeps only in-frame clones and is missing some. That table furnishes V, J and clone size, whereas the DNA furnished D and trimming. The table lists about 180,000 clones, around 84% of them singletons, with 5% to 6% in the top ten. The Seattle patients joined while their infection was active and were tracked longitudinally afterward.

Input material: peripheral blood. The source of this sequence is a woman between 50 and 59 years old with COVID-19, enrolled during active disease. The rearrangement links TRBV6-5 to TRBJ2-4, with 9 bases matching TRBD1. The chain's CDR3 is CASSGTGTKNIQYF. The CDR3 DNA reads TGTGCCAGCAGCGGGACAGGGACCAAAAACATTCAGTACTTC.